The rows below give T cell receptor beta chains drawn from one sample of a study of cytomegalovirus exposure and HLA in healthy donors. Assay: immunoSEQ multiplex PCR; the TCRdb copy retains only in-frame clones and omits some. The sample holds approximately 190,000 clones, around 87% seen once. Material for sequencing was PBMCs. Receptor source: a boy aged 2 to 10 in good health and CMV-seronegative. The CDR3 runs from the conserved cysteine through the conserved F or W. Each record gives: D gene, V gene, clone size, J gene, CDR3 protein, CDR3 DNA. D genes are given only for firm matches. The size of a clone is reported for some rows only, either as once, few or many, or as a class for expanded clones.

d_gene: -; v_gene: TRBV7-9; abundance: -; j_gene: TRBJ2-3; CDR3aa: CSSSRVQLTDTQYF; CDR3nt: TGTTCCAGCAGCCGGGTCCAACTCACAGATACGCAGTATTTT
d_gene: -; v_gene: TRBV9; abundance: -; j_gene: TRBJ2-5; CDR3aa: CASSPRPSVQETQYF; CDR3nt: TGTGCCAGCAGCCCTCGCCCTAGCGTACAAGAGACCCAGTACTTC
d_gene: -; v_gene: TRBV27; abundance: -; j_gene: TRBJ1-5; CDR3aa: CASSLRSGSGNQPQHF; CDR3nt: TGTGCCAGCAGTTTACGTAGCGGGTCGGGCAATCAGCCCCAGCATTTT
d_gene: TRBD1; v_gene: TRBV6-5; abundance: -; j_gene: TRBJ1-2; CDR3aa: CASSAQQGRGHTF; CDR3nt: TGTGCCAGCAGTGCGCAACAGGGGAGAGGCCACACCTTC
d_gene: TRBD2; v_gene: TRBV29-1; abundance: few; j_gene: TRBJ2-3; CDR3aa: CSVIGGGGNTDTQYF; CDR3nt: TGCAGCGTTATCGGGGGGGGAGGGAACACAGATACGCAGTATTTT
d_gene: -; v_gene: TRBV23-1; abundance: -; j_gene: TRBJ2-7; CDR3aa: CASSHPTGHHPYEQYF; CDR3nt: TGCGCCAGCAGTCACCCGACGGGACATCATCCCTACGAGCAGTACTTC
d_gene: -; v_gene: TRBV7-9; abundance: -; j_gene: TRBJ2-5; CDR3aa: CASSLDGRSETQYF; CDR3nt: TGTGCCAGCAGCTTAGACGGCAGGTCAGAGACCCAGTACTTC
d_gene: TRBD2; v_gene: TRBV15; abundance: -; j_gene: TRBJ2-1; CDR3aa: CATSAGGINEQFF; CDR3nt: TGTGCCACCAGCGCGGGGGGAATCAATGAGCAGTTCTTC
d_gene: TRBD1; v_gene: TRBV27; abundance: -; j_gene: TRBJ1-1; CDR3aa: CASSFPGQGEAFF; CDR3nt: TGTGCCAGCAGTTTTCCCGGACAGGGTGAAGCTTTCTTT
d_gene: -; v_gene: TRBV5-1; abundance: -; j_gene: TRBJ1-2; CDR3aa: CASSEAPGDYGYTF; CDR3nt: TGCGCCAGCAGCGAAGCACCAGGGGACTATGGCTACACCTTC
d_gene: TRBD2; v_gene: TRBV7-8; abundance: -; j_gene: TRBJ2-1; CDR3aa: CASSPVAGADNEQFF; CDR3nt: TGTGCCAGCAGCCCAGTAGCGGGAGCGGACAATGAGCAGTTCTTC
d_gene: -; v_gene: TRBV29-1; abundance: -; j_gene: TRBJ2-7; CDR3aa: CSVESPGTYSYEQYF; CDR3nt: TGCAGCGTTGAAAGCCCCGGGACATACTCCTACGAGCAGTACTTC
d_gene: -; v_gene: TRBV9; abundance: -; j_gene: TRBJ1-2; CDR3aa: CASSARGTGYTF; CDR3nt: TGTGCCAGCAGCGCCCGCGGGACCGGCTACACCTTC
d_gene: TRBD1; v_gene: TRBV28; abundance: -; j_gene: TRBJ1-2; CDR3aa: CASSFVQGNGYTF; CDR3nt: TGTGCCAGCAGTTTCGTACAGGGGAATGGCTACACCTTC
d_gene: -; v_gene: TRBV29-1; abundance: once; j_gene: TRBJ1-3; CDR3aa: CSVGDQGNSGNTIYF; CDR3nt: TGCAGCGTTGGGGATCAGGGGAACTCTGGAAACACCATATATTTT
d_gene: -; v_gene: TRBV19; abundance: -; j_gene: TRBJ1-1; CDR3aa: CASSERGGTEAFF; CDR3nt: TGTGCCAGTAGTGAGAGAGGAGGCACTGAAGCTTTCTTT
d_gene: -; v_gene: TRBV28; abundance: -; j_gene: TRBJ1-4; CDR3aa: CASSITDTNEKLFF; CDR3nt: TGTGCCAGCAGTATAACGGACACGAATGAAAAACTGTTTTTT
d_gene: -; v_gene: TRBV19; abundance: -; j_gene: TRBJ1-1; CDR3aa: CASSIGGTSWNTEAFF; CDR3nt: TGTGCCAGTAGTATAGGTGGCACCTCTTGGAACACTGAAGCTTTCTTT
d_gene: TRBD1; v_gene: TRBV4-1; abundance: -; j_gene: TRBJ1-1; CDR3aa: CASSQTGTENTEAFF; CDR3nt: TGCGCCAGCAGCCAAACCGGGACAGAGAACACTGAAGCTTTCTTT
d_gene: TRBD2; v_gene: TRBV6-1; abundance: -; j_gene: TRBJ2-1; CDR3aa: CASSESSGGYNEQFF; CDR3nt: TGTGCCAGCAGTGAGTCTAGCGGGGGATACAATGAGCAGTTCTTC
d_gene: -; v_gene: TRBV4-2; abundance: -; j_gene: TRBJ2-1; CDR3aa: CASSQDLQEQFF; CDR3nt: TGTGCCAGCAGCCAAGATTTACAGGAGCAGTTCTTC
d_gene: -; v_gene: TRBV19; abundance: once; j_gene: TRBJ2-3; CDR3aa: CASSPTPPSTDTQYF; CDR3nt: TGTGCCAGTAGTCCCACACCCCCAAGCACAGATACGCAGTATTTT
d_gene: -; v_gene: TRBV27; abundance: -; j_gene: TRBJ2-6; CDR3aa: CASSGESGANVLTF; CDR3nt: TGTGCCAGCAGCGGGGAGTCTGGGGCCAACGTCCTGACTTTC
d_gene: -; v_gene: TRBV5-4; abundance: -; j_gene: TRBJ1-2; CDR3aa: CASSLAGISGYTF; CDR3nt: TGTGCCAGCAGCTTAGCCGGGATTAGTGGCTACACCTTC
d_gene: -; v_gene: TRBV30; abundance: -; j_gene: TRBJ2-6; CDR3aa: CAWSPRGGTPGANVLTF; CDR3nt: TGTGCCTGGAGTCCTAGGGGGGGTACCCCTGGGGCCAACGTCCTGACTTTC